A single sample gave rise to the 28 T cell receptor beta chains below, sequenced in a study of response to subunit inactivated influenza vaccine. MiXCR, run by TCRdb on the RT-PCR reads, gives a single entry per CDR3 protein. Of roughly 460,000 distinct CDR3 sequences listed, 11% are singletons. Sequences were derived from PBMCs from blood, sampled 45 days after vaccination. The receptor source for this set is a man aged 50 to 60 who received an inactivated influenza vaccine.

This clonotype was detected only a few times. The J gene is TRBJ2-3, the V gene TRBV12-3 or TRBV12-4; TRBD2 agrees at 7 bases. V was clipped by 5 bases and J by 6 bases; unmatched bases: 14. The CDR3 covers 16 residues. CDR3 DNA: TGTGCCAGCAGTAGCCGGTGGACTAGGTCCGGGGATACGCAGTATTTT. Translating it yields CASSSRWTRSGDTQYF.

This clonotype has more than one count but fewer than ten. The chain employs TRBV15 and TRBJ1-2, with 7 bases that match TRBD1. Germline CDR1 LNHNV, CDR2 YYDKDF (reference sequence). The CDR3 sequence is 16 residues long. J was trimmed by 6 bases and V by 0 bases; bases with no gene match: 10. The CDR3 is CATSRDWSNRGDGYTF. CDR3 nucleotides: TGTGCCACCAGCAGAGATTGGTCTAACAGGGGAGATGGCTACACCTTC.

This clonotype was counted at least ten times. The chain uses TRBV12-3 or TRBV12-4 and TRBJ2-7; D is uncertain. The CDR3 sequence is 12 residues long. With 1 base removed from V and 9 bases from J, the gap between germline ends came to 10 bases. The CDR3 here is CASSLDRIGQYF. The DNA for the CDR3 is TGTGCCAGCAGTTTAGATCGGATAGGGCAGTACTTC.

The chain has TRBV6-5 and TRBJ1-1, with D unclear. The length of the CDR3 is 11 residues. Trimming cost V 5 bases and J 8 bases, with 9 bases left between them. CDR1 and CDR2 (germline): MNHEY, SVGAGI. Written as DNA, the CDR3 is TGTGCCAGCAGTCGGGGATTCGAAGCTTTCTTT. Its protein is CASSRGFEAFF.

The chain combines TRBV7-9 with TRBJ2-5; TRBD1 aligns across 8 bases. The CDR3 totals 13 residues. V trimming: 5 bases; J trimming: 6 bases; junction bases outside the gene matches: 5. CDR1 is SEHNR, CDR2 FQNEAQ, per germline (reference sequence). The CDR3 coding sequence is TGTGCCAGCAGCCGGACAGGGCGACAGACCCAGTACTTC. Translated, it gives CASSRTGRQTQYF.

This clonotype was recorded a few times. The rearrangement uses TRBV20-1 and TRBJ2-3; D is undetermined. CDR3 length: 13 residues. V lost 3 bases, J lost 2 bases, and 9 bases lay in between. Germline V CDR1 and CDR2: DFQATT, SNEGSKA (reference sequence). The chain's CDR3 is CSARGGHTDTQYF. CDR3 DNA: TGCAGTGCTAGGGGCGGCCACACAGATACGCAGTATTTT.

The V gene is TRBV7-6, the J gene TRBJ2-3; D possibly corresponds to TRBD2 (7 bases). The CDR3 is 18 amino acids. Germline CDR1 and CDR2: SGHVS and FNYEAQ. Trimming shortened V by 2 bases and J by 6 bases, and 24 bases separated the two germline ends. The CDR3, as DNA: TGTGCCAGCAGCTTATTCTTCACTAGCGAGGACAGAGGCGATACGCAGTATTTT. Protein: CASSLFFTSEDRGDTQYF.

This clonotype was found a few times. The chain links TRBV12-3 or TRBV12-4 to TRBJ2-3; TRBD1 might be the D (6 bases). This CDR3 region has 15 residues. V dropped 3 bases and J dropped 6 bases, with 16 bases sitting between them. The CDR3 DNA follows: TGTGCCAGCAGTTTGAGTGGCAGGGGATCTGATACGCAGTATTTT. Amino acid sequence: CASSLSGRGSDTQYF.

This clonotype was seen more than once but under ten times. The chain has TRBV25-1 and TRBJ2-7; 7 nucleotides align to TRBD1. Trimming removed 4 bases from V and 1 base from J; junction bases left unmatched: 4. The CDR3 covers 14 residues. CDR1 MGHDK and CDR2 SYGVNS come from the germline V gene. CDR3 loop: CASSAYRGSYEQYF. For the CDR3, the DNA is TGTGCCAGCAGTGCCTACAGGGGTTCCTACGAGCAGTACTTC.

In this sample, this clonotype turned up a few times. This chain links TRBV9 with TRBJ2-5, with 7 bases fitting TRBD2. Germline trimming cut 1 base from V and 6 bases from J; bases unmatched to any gene: 9. Germline CDR1 and CDR2: SGDLS and YYNGEE. CDR3 size: 15 residues. The CDR3 loop is CASSVTGRDSKTQYF. For the CDR3, the DNA is TGTGCCAGCAGCGTAACGGGGAGGGACTCAAAGACCCAGTACTTC.

This clonotype was seen many times. V gene TRBV5-6 combines with J gene TRBJ1-2; D not resolved. The CDR3 is 13 residues long. Trimming shortened V by 0 bases and J by 2 bases, and 5 bases separated the two germline ends. Germline CDR1 is SGHDT and CDR2 is YYEEEE. The CDR3 loop reads CASSLARNYGYTF. CDR3 bases: TGTGCCAGCAGCTTGGCCAGGAACTATGGCTACACCTTC.

This clonotype was picked up a small number of times. The chain recombines TRBV6-5 with TRBJ2-7, with D uncertain. This CDR3 comprises 14 residues. Trimming removed 3 bases from V and 5 bases from J, with 14 bases in between. Germline CDR1 reads MNHEY; CDR2 reads SVGAGI. The DNA for the CDR3 is TGTGCCAGCAGTTATTTTGGGAAATGGAACGAGCAGTACTTC. Encoded protein: CASSYFGKWNEQYF.

The V and J genes are TRBV7-2 and TRBJ1-2; no definite D call. CDR1 and CDR2 from the germline V gene are SGHTA and FQGNSA. The CDR3 totals 14 residues. Trimming pared 3 bases from V and 8 bases from J, leaving 16 bases between. The CDR3 spells CASSLRTAGEGYTF. In DNA form, the CDR3 reads TGTGCCAGCAGCTTGCGGACTGCTGGGGAGGGCTACACCTTC.

There are a few counts of this clonotype. V usage is TRBV20-1 and J usage is TRBJ2-5; D is ambiguous. V was cut by 6 bases and J by 1 base, with 12 bases left in between. The CDR3 spans 13 residues. Germline CDR1 and CDR2: DFQATT and SNEGSKA (reference sequence). DNA for the CDR3: TGCAGTGCCGTCGGCAGCAGCCAAGAGACCCAGTACTTC. Protein sequence: CSAVGSSQETQYF.

This clonotype has more than one count but fewer than ten. This rearrangement joins TRBV20-1 to TRBJ2-1, with a tentative D call TRBD2 (5 bases). V lost 6 bases and J 7 bases, leaving 22 bases between the germline ends. Germline V gene sequence: CDR1 DFQATT, CDR2 SNEGSKA (reference sequence). This CDR3 region has 15 residues. The DNA for the CDR3 is TGCAGTGCCCGCCAAGCGGACGGTAGAGTAAATGAGCAGTTCTTC. Translated, it gives CSARQADGRVNEQFF.

Only a few counts were recorded for this clonotype. The junction departs from the called germline gene at one end, perhaps through a read error. The V and J genes are TRBV12-3 or TRBV12-4 and TRBJ1-2; 8 bases fit TRBD1. This CDR3 is built from 15 residues. The CDR3 DNA follows: TGTGCCAGCAGTTTAGTTGGTGGGACAGGCACTTATTTCGCCTTC. It yields the protein CASSLVGGTGTYFAF.

This clonotype appeared a few times. The chain has TRBV7-8 and TRBJ2-3; D is possibly TRBD1 (6 bases). Per the germline V gene, CDR1 is SGHVS and CDR2 is FQNEAQ. Trimming pared 5 bases from V and 2 bases from J, leaving 11 bases between. The CDR3 is made up of 14 amino acids. CDR3 nucleotides: TGTGCCAGCAGCGATGGGACATACACAGATACGCAGTATTTT. It is translated as CASSDGTYTDTQYF.

This clonotype occurred many times. This chain uses TRBV11-2 with TRBJ2-7, with 8 bases matching TRBD1. V lost 0 bases, J lost 6 bases, and 7 bases stayed unmatched. The CDR3 covers 15 residues. From germline, CDR1 is SGHAT and CDR2 FQNNGV. The CDR3 spells CASSLEPGTGGEQYF. CDR3 nucleotide sequence: TGTGCCAGCAGCTTAGAGCCCGGGACAGGTGGCGAGCAGTACTTC. Based on the CDR3 plus reference TRBV11-2 and TRBJ2-7, the full variable domain is EAGVAQSPRYKIIEKRQSVAFWCNPISGHATLYWYQQILGQGPKLLIQFQNNGVVDDSQLPKDRFSAERLKGVDSTLKIQPAKLEDSAVYLCASSLEPGTGGEQYFGPGTRLTVT.

This chain uses TRBV7-2 with TRBJ1-4; 10 bases agree with TRBD1. This CDR3 region has 14 residues. Trimming took 3 bases from V and 7 from J; bases not matched to a gene: 2. The germline V gene has CDR1 SGHTA and CDR2 FQGNSA. The chain's CDR3 is CASSFRDRGEKLFF. CDR3 in DNA: TGTGCCAGCAGCTTCCGGGACAGGGGTGAAAAACTGTTTTTT.

This clonotype was seen a few times. The rearrangement uses TRBV20-1 and TRBJ1-2; 7 nucleotides match TRBD1. Germline trimming cut 1 base from V and 10 bases from J; bases unmatched to any gene: 9. This CDR3 comprises 13 residues. Germline CDR1 is DFQATT and CDR2 is SNEGSKA (reference sequence). The CDR3, as DNA: TGCAGTGCTAGAGGGTACAGGGGTCACCTCTACACCTTC. This gives the protein CSARGYRGHLYTF.

This clonotype has more than one count but fewer than ten. This sequence joins TRBV28 and TRBJ2-6, with D maybe TRBD2 (6 bases). CDR1 MDHEN and CDR2 SYDVKM come from the germline V gene. Trimming pared 4 bases from V and 0 bases from J, leaving 10 bases between. CDR3 size: 16 residues. CDR3 loop: CASSSGGFSGANVLTF. The CDR3 coding sequence is TGTGCCAGCAGTTCTGGGGGGTTCTCTGGGGCCAACGTCCTGACTTTC.

The count of this clonotype is one. The rearrangement links TRBV20-1 to TRBJ1-2, with D possibly matching TRBD1 (6 bases). With 6 bases removed from V and 8 bases from J, the gap between germline ends came to 28 bases. The germline V gene encodes CDR1 DFQATT and CDR2 SNEGSKA (reference sequence). The CDR3 sequence is 16 residues long. The CDR3 region is CSAKEPTLGGTWGYTF. CDR3 nucleotide sequence: TGCAGTGCGAAGGAACCCACGTTAGGGGGAACGTGGGGCTACACCTTC.

This clonotype was seen a few times. This chain links TRBV12-3 or TRBV12-4 with TRBJ2-2; D gene unclear. The CDR3 has 16 amino acids. V dropped 0 bases and J dropped 4 bases, with 12 bases sitting between them. The DNA for the CDR3 is TGTGCCAGCAGTTTAGCGCCTGTCAGGATCACCGGGGAGCTGTTTTTT. Its translation: CASSLAPVRITGELFF.

This clonotype was seen at least ten times. V and J are TRBV10-2 and TRBJ2-3, with D uncertain. V was pared by 2 bases and J by 7 bases, with 7 bases between. This CDR3 has 12 amino acids. Germline-derived CDR1 and CDR2 are WSHSY and SAAADI. The CDR3 DNA sequence: TGCGCCAGCAGTGAGATGGGGAATACGCAGTATTTT. Its protein product is CASSEMGNTQYF.

In its sample, this clonotype was seen a few times. The CDR3 DNA sequence: TGTGCCAGCAGCTTAGCGACGGTGCGCGAGACCCAGTACTTC. Protein sequence: CASSLATVRETQYF. V is TRBV7-8 and J is TRBJ2-5, with no clear D. There are 14 residues in the CDR3. Per germline, CDR1 SGHVS and CDR2 FQNEAQ. Trimming took off 0 bases at V and 5 bases at J, with 10 bases between the two ends.

This clonotype was seen a handful of times. The J gene is TRBJ2-1, the V gene TRBV12-5; no reliable D call. The CDR3 spans 12 residues. With 3 bases removed from V and 4 bases from J, the gap between germline ends came to 4 bases. Germline CDR1 LGHNT, CDR2 FRNRAP. In nucleotides, the CDR3 is TGTGCTAGTGGTTTTGGGTACAATGAGCAGTTCTTC. It yields the protein CASGFGYNEQFF.

The gene calls are TRBV5-1 and TRBJ2-3; 9 bases match TRBD1. This CDR3 region has 15 residues. With 4 bases clipped from V and 3 bases from J, the junction kept 6 bases outside the gene matches. The germline gives CDR1 SGHRS, CDR2 YFSETQ. This CDR3 reads CASSPRTGVTDTQYF. For the CDR3, the DNA is TGCGCCAGCAGCCCACGGACAGGGGTAACAGATACGCAGTATTTT.

V usage is TRBV7-2 and J usage is TRBJ1-5, with 9 bases fitting TRBD1. The trim removed 5 bases at V and 6 bases at J, leaving 8 bases unmatched. Germline V lookup: CDR1 SGHTA, CDR2 FQGNSA. The CDR3 has 15 residues. CDR3 sequence: CASSQGTGWIQPQHF. The CDR3 DNA is TGTGCCAGCAGCCAAGGGACAGGGTGGATTCAGCCCCAGCATTTT. The full variable domain, in which reference TRBV7-2 and TRBJ1-5 provide the parts outside the CDR3, is GAGVSQSPSNKVTEKGKDVELRCDPISGHTALYWYRQSLGQGLEFLIYFQGNSAPDKSGLPSDRFSAERTGGSVSTLTIQRTQQEDSAVYLCASSQGTGWIQPQHFGDGTRLSIL.